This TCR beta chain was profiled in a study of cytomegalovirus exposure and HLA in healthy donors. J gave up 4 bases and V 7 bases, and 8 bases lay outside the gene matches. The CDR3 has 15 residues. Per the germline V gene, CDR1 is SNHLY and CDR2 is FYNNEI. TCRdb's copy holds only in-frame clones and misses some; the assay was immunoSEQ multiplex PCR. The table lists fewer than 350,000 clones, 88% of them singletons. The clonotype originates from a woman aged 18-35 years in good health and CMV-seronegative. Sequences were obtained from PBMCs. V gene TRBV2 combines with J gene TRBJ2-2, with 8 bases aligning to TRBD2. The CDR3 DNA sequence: TGTGCCAGCAATGACCCGGGACTAGTCACCGGGGAGCTGTTTTTT. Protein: CASNDPGLVTGELFF. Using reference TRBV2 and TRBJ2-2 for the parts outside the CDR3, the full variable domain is EPEVTQTPSHQVTQMGQEVILRCVPISNHLYFYWYRQILGQKVEFLVSFYNNEISEKSEIFDDQFSVERPDGSNFTLKIRSTKLEDSAMYFCASNDPGLVTGELFFGEGSRLTVL.